The 28 T cell receptor beta chains presented below share a single source sample, sequenced in a study of blood T cells in healthy people across ages. It was with a sample-barcoded 5' primer and a J-beta primer mix that a second PCR of about 6 to 12 cycles was run. TCRdb reanalysed the 5' RACE reads using MiXCR and keeps one entry per CDR3 protein. Here the sample spans approximately 690,000 distinct CDR3 sequences, roughly two fifths being singletons. Sequenced material: blood. Receptors originate from a man of 80 years or more in good health.

This clonotype was detected once. The chain uses TRBV18 and TRBJ1-1; D is uncertain. The CDR3 is 13 residues long. Germline CDR1 reads KGHSH; CDR2 reads LQKENI. Trimming took off 4 bases at V and 1 base at J, with 7 bases between the two ends. For the CDR3, the DNA is TGTGCCAGCTCACTCCAGTGGAACACTGAAGCTTTCTTT. Residues: CASSLQWNTEAFF.

The rearrangement uses TRBV11-2 and TRBJ1-1; no clear D gene. Germline V gene data show CDR1 as SGHAT and CDR2 as FQNNGV. The CDR3 extends over 16 amino acids. The V end was cut by 9 bases, the J end by 0 bases, with 20 bases between. The CDR3 reads CASQMGRFRVNTEAFF. CDR3 nucleotides: TGTGCCAGTCAAATGGGGAGGTTCAGAGTGAACACTGAAGCTTTCTTT.

In its sample, this clonotype was seen a few times. This chain links TRBV9 with TRBJ2-1, with TRBD1 matching over 7 bases. V dropped 0 bases and J dropped 4; count of bases not matched to a gene: 13. Germline V gene sequence: CDR1 SGDLS, CDR2 YYNGEE. There are 18 residues in the CDR3. The DNA of the CDR3 is TGTGCCAGCAGCGTAGGAAGGGGGCAGTGGGTGTTATACAATGAGCAGTTCTTC. Amino acids: CASSVGRGQWVLYNEQFF.

The chain couples TRBV4-3 to TRBJ2-5; TRBD1 aligns across 8 bases. CDR1 is LGHNA, CDR2 YSLEER, per germline. V lost 0 bases and J lost 7; bases outside the gene matches: 7. The CDR3 runs to 15 residues. The DNA for the CDR3 is TGCGCCAGCAGCCAAGATCGGACAGGGTCAGGGACCCAGTACTTC. This encodes CASSQDRTGSGTQYF.

The chain joins TRBV6-2 or TRBV6-3 to TRBJ1-5; tentatively, D is TRBD1 (6 bases). Germline loops: CDR1 MNHEY, CDR2 SVGEGT. This CDR3 is built from 14 residues. V shed 6 bases and J shed 1 base, with 10 bases lying between them. The CDR3 region is CASRQGGSNQPQHF. Written as DNA, the CDR3 is TGTGCCAGCAGACAGGGTGGAAGCAATCAGCCCCAGCATTTT.

The chain employs TRBV10-1 and TRBJ2-1, with 10 positions matching TRBD2. Germline V gene sequence: CDR1 WNHNN, CDR2 SYGVQD (reference sequence). The length of the CDR3 is 16 residues. The J segment lost 6 bases and the V segment lost 4 bases, leaving 9 bases of the junction unmatched. Here the CDR3 reads CASSALSSGRANEQFF. The CDR3 DNA sequence: TGCGCCAGCAGTGCCTTATCCAGCGGGAGGGCCAATGAGCAGTTCTTC.

The rearrangement uses TRBV7-2 and TRBJ1-1; no firm D call. This CDR3 is built from 13 residues. The V gene lost 3 bases and the J gene lost 3 bases, with 8 bases spanning the gap. Germline V gene lookup returns CDR1 SGHTA and CDR2 FQGNSA. CDR3 nucleotides: TGTGCCAGCAGCTTGGGGTGGCACACTGAAGCTTTCTTT. This sequence encodes CASSLGWHTEAFF. Filled out from reference TRBV7-2 and TRBJ1-1, the complete variable domain reads GAGVSQSPSNKVTEKGKDVELRCDPISGHTALYWYRQSLGQGLEFLIYFQGNSAPDKSGLPSDRFSAERTGGSVSTLTIQRTQQEDSAVYLCASSLGWHTEAFFGQGTRLTVV.

This clonotype was observed a single time. This chain uses TRBV14 with TRBJ2-1, with 8 nucleotides matching TRBD2. This CDR3 region has 19 residues. Germline V CDR1 and CDR2: SGHDN, FVKESK. Unmatched junction bases numbered 10, after V lost 0 bases and J lost 0 bases. DNA of the CDR3: TGTGCCAGCAGCCAAGATGGGGGCCTAGCGGGCTTCTCCTACAATGAGCAGTTCTTC. It yields the protein CASSQDGGLAGFSYNEQFF.

This clonotype was observed a handful of times. The gene calls are TRBV12-3 or TRBV12-4 and TRBJ2-5; unclear D gene. This CDR3 contains 11 residues. V lost 6 bases, J lost 7 bases, and 9 bases lay in between. As DNA, the CDR3 is TGTGCCAGCAGAAAACTGGGGACCCAGTACTTC. This encodes CASRKLGTQYF.

V gene TRBV9 combines with J gene TRBJ1-2, with D possibly TRBD1 on 5 matching bases. This CDR3 comprises 13 residues. The germline V gene encodes CDR1 SGDLS and CDR2 YYNGEE. V was clipped by 0 bases and J by 8 bases, with 11 bases between them. CDR3 in amino acids: CASSVGGAGGYTF. The CDR3 DNA reads as TGTGCCAGCAGCGTAGGAGGGGCCGGAGGCTACACCTTC.

This clonotype was picked up many times. This chain joins TRBV6-6 and TRBJ2-1, with TRBD2 as a possible D gene (5 bases). Looked up from germline, CDR1 is MNHNY and CDR2 is SVGAGI (reference sequence). Trimming removed 2 bases from V and 8 bases from J, with 19 bases in between. The CDR3 runs to 16 residues. CDR3 in amino acids: CASSYGSRTSEDEQFF. The DNA for the CDR3 is TGTGCCAGCAGTTACGGCTCTCGCACTAGTGAGGATGAGCAGTTCTTC.

This chain uses TRBV18 with TRBJ1-2; 7 bases fit TRBD1. Germline loops: CDR1 KGHSH, CDR2 LQKENI. Losses at the gene ends were 5 bases for V and 4 bases for J; bases not matched to a gene: 7. The CDR3 consists of 14 residues. CDR3 nucleotides: TGTGCCAGCTCAATAGACAGGGTCGGCTATGGCTACACCTTC. It encodes CASSIDRVGYGYTF.

This clonotype was seen at least ten times. The chain is built from TRBV6-2 or TRBV6-3 and TRBJ2-7; a possible D gene is TRBD1 (6 bases). This CDR3 contains 14 residues. V lost 10 bases and J 2 bases, leaving 18 bases between the germline ends. Germline CDR1 and CDR2: MNHEY and SVGEGT. CDR3 residues: CATRTAQYPYEQYF. The CDR3 region has the DNA TGTGCCACCCGGACAGCGCAATATCCCTACGAGCAGTACTTC.

This clonotype was found a few times. J is TRBJ2-3 and V is TRBV15; the match to TRBD2 covers 13 bases. V lost 9 bases to trimming and J lost 4 bases; unmatched junction nucleotides: 10. The germline V gene encodes CDR1 LNHNV and CDR2 YYDKDF (reference sequence). CDR3 length: 16 amino acids. The CDR3, as DNA: TGTGCCACAAACCCGGGACTAGCGGGGAAAGCAGATACGCAGTATTTT. Protein product: CATNPGLAGKADTQYF.

This clonotype was recorded a few times. The rearrangement links TRBV3-1 to TRBJ2-7; 8 bases match TRBD2. Trimming cost V 0 bases and J 0 bases; bases outside gene matches: 4. This CDR3 contains 16 residues. From germline, CDR1 is LGHDT and CDR2 YNNKEL (reference sequence). The DNA of the CDR3 is TGTGCCAGCAGCCAAGATTCGCTAGCGGGCTCCTACGAGCAGTACTTC. Protein sequence: CASSQDSLAGSYEQYF.

The rearrangement links TRBV12-3 or TRBV12-4 to TRBJ2-1; 15 bases align to TRBD2. This CDR3 is 17 amino acids long. The junction had 9 bases not matched to a gene; V was cut back by 8 bases and J by 4 bases. As DNA, the CDR3 is TGTGCCAGCCGGGGACTAGCGGGAGGTTCGCTATACAATGAGCAGTTCTTC. Translation gives CASRGLAGGSLYNEQFF.

This clonotype was picked up one time. The J gene is TRBJ2-1, the V gene TRBV4-3; 9 bases match TRBD2. Germline trimming cut 0 bases from V and 9 bases from J; bases unmatched to any gene: 9. There are 16 residues in the CDR3. Germline CDR1 LGHNA, CDR2 YSLEER. The CDR3 coding sequence is TGCGCCAGCAGCCAAGATAGGGCGGGAGGGCCGGCTGAGCAGTTCTTC. Translating it yields CASSQDRAGGPAEQFF.

V is TRBV10-3 and J is TRBJ2-1; 9 bases map to TRBD1. Per germline, CDR1 ENHRY and CDR2 SYGVKD. The CDR3 sequence is 15 residues long. Trimming removed 6 bases from V and 9 bases from J; junction bases left unmatched: 12. CDR3 region: CAIRAGTGYEGEQFF. The DNA for the CDR3 is TGTGCCATCAGGGCCGGGACAGGGTATGAAGGTGAGCAGTTCTTC.

This clonotype was seen a few times. The V call is TRBV20-1, the J call TRBJ1-2; weak D call: TRBD1 (6 bases). Germline CDR1 DFQATT, CDR2 SNEGSKA (reference sequence). The length of the CDR3 is 14 residues. The CDR3, as DNA: TGCCGAACAGGACCGGCCACAGGGAGCTATGGCTACACCTTC. This codes for CRTGPATGSYGYTF.

This clonotype was seen a handful of times. The chain is built from TRBV6-6 and TRBJ2-7; D is unclear. CDR3 size: 11 residues. V shed 0 bases and J shed 7 bases, with 4 bases lying between them. Germline CDR1 MNHNY, CDR2 SVGAGI (reference sequence). The CDR3 here is CASSYSGEQYF. CDR3 in DNA: TGTGCCAGCAGTTACTCGGGGGAGCAGTACTTC.

The rearrangement joins TRBV12-5 to TRBJ2-2; 7 bases line up with TRBD1. Germline CDR1 and CDR2: LGHNT and FRNRAP. CDR3 length: 15 amino acids. V trimming: 7 bases; J trimming: 4 bases; junction bases outside the gene matches: 9. CDR3 protein: CASARQGSVTGELFF. The CDR3 region has the DNA TGTGCTAGTGCCAGACAGGGTTCGGTCACCGGGGAGCTGTTTTTT.

The chain's CDR3 is CASMDGYQPQHF. The CDR3 bases are TGTGCCAGCATGGATGGCTATCAGCCCCAGCATTTT. The chain carries TRBV6-2 or TRBV6-3 and TRBJ1-5; D is unclear. CDR3 size: 12 residues. Germline CDR1 is MNHEY and CDR2 is SVGEGT. V lost 7 bases to trimming and J lost 5 bases, with 9 bases between them.

CDR3 bases: TGCGCCAGCAGTGAGTCGGGGGGGGCAGTTCGGGAGCAGTACTTC. Translation: CASSESGGAVREQYF. The chain joins TRBV10-2 to TRBJ2-4; a weak D match, TRBD2 (7 bases). CDR1 WSHSY and CDR2 SAAADI come from the germline V gene. V lost 0 bases to trimming and J lost 13 bases, with 19 bases between them. The CDR3 consists of 15 residues.

The V gene is TRBV20-1, the J gene TRBJ2-3; a possible D gene is TRBD2 (6 bases). Between the trimmed V and J ends, which lost 5 bases and 2 bases, there was a span of 17 bases. Germline CDR1 reads DFQATT; CDR2 reads SNEGSKA (reference sequence). CDR3 length: 15 residues. The CDR3 DNA sequence: TGCAGTGCTTCTGGCGGGACGTACTACACAGATACGCAGTATTTT. It codes for CSASGGTYYTDTQYF.

The chain carries TRBV7-2 and TRBJ2-3; D is possibly TRBD2 (6 bases). Deletions cut 0 bases from V and 5 bases from J, with 12 bases between. The CDR3 has 15 amino acids. CDR1 and CDR2 from the germline V gene are SGHTA and FQGNSA. The CDR3 region is CASSLARRRGDTQYF. CDR3 DNA: TGTGCCAGCAGCTTAGCGCGGCGGAGGGGAGATACGCAGTATTTT. The variable domain in full, completed from reference TRBV7-2 and TRBJ2-3, reads GAGVSQSPSNKVTEKGKDVELRCDPISGHTALYWYRQSLGQGLEFLIYFQGNSAPDKSGLPSDRFSAERTGGSVSTLTIQRTQQEDSAVYLCASSLARRRGDTQYFGPGTRLTVL.

This clonotype was found a few times. The chain has TRBV28 and TRBJ2-5; D is unclear. V was cut by 6 bases and J by 4 bases, with 12 bases left in between. Germline V gene sequence: CDR1 MDHEN, CDR2 SYDVKM. CDR3 length: 13 amino acids. The CDR3 DNA reads TGTGCCAGCAGCTCCCCCGGTCGAGAGACCCAGTACTTC. The encoded protein is CASSSPGRETQYF.

The V and J genes are TRBV6-2 or TRBV6-3 and TRBJ2-5; D is uncertain. The assigned J gene may be wrong: the sequence end matches TRBJ2-7 better. The CDR3 spans 13 residues. The germline CDR1 and CDR2 sequences are MNHEY and SVGEGT. The CDR3 loop is CATKSWRTYEQYF. CDR3 coding DNA: TGTGCCACCAAATCTTGGCGGACCTACGAGCAGTACTTC.

This clonotype was seen at least ten times. V and J are TRBV20-1 and TRBJ1-2, with D perhaps TRBD1 (6 bases). Trimming shortened V by 1 base and J by 7 bases, and 16 bases separated the two germline ends. This CDR3 spans 14 amino acids. The germline V gene encodes CDR1 DFQATT and CDR2 SNEGSKA (reference sequence). The CDR3 reads CSARVGEGGSGYTF. DNA for the CDR3: TGCAGTGCTAGAGTGGGGGAAGGGGGTTCTGGCTACACCTTC.